This TCR beta chain comes out of a study of PD-L1 blockade in urothelial cancer. Across the whole study: Analysis of the blood was performed 3 weeks (second dose) and 6 weeks after treatment start.

Repertoires were generated with immunoSEQ multiplex PCR, while TCRdb's copy carries only in-frame clones and drops some. The data hold fewer than 95,000 clones, with 84% observed a single time. Time point in this sample: pretreatment peripheral blood. The diagnosis in patients was locally advanced or metastatic urothelial carcinoma. The number of samples from each patient was between 1 and 8, taken pretreatment and on-treatment. Germline CDR1 is SGHDN and CDR2 is FVKESK. The length of the CDR3 is 17 residues. V lost 2 bases and J 2 bases, leaving 18 bases between the germline ends. The chain uses TRBV14 and TRBJ1-1; D ambiguous. The sample here was PBMCs, taken around atezolizumab (anti-PD-L1) treatment. This TCR derives from a man between 60 and 75 years old with urothelial cancer. CDR3 DNA sequence: TGTGCCAGCAGCCAAAACGTTCACAGCTTGCTAAACACTGAAGCTTTCTTT. Translation: CASSQNVHSLLNTEAFF.